This T cell receptor beta chain was recorded in a study of PD-1 blockade in classical Hodgkin lymphoma. For this clone: Its antigen is not identified.

Here immunoSEQ multiplex PCR was the method, and the copy in TCRdb shows in-frame clones only, minus some. This table holds around 43,000 clones, about nine tenths found once. Study conclusions and caveats: As was reported, newly diagnosed patients showed lower baseline TCR diversity than healthy donors did.

Time point meaning: newly diagnosed, previously untreated cHL patient sample. Trimming took 5 bases from V and 0 from J, leaving 12 bases between them. CDR3 length equals 15 residues. Germline-derived CDR1 and CDR2 are LNHNV and YYDKDF (reference sequence). The chain links TRBV15 to TRBJ2-3; weak D call: TRBD2 (6 bases). The sample taken for sequencing was peripheral blood mononuclear cells (PBMCs). The receptor was derived from a human donor with classical Hodgkin lymphoma. CDR3 residues: CATSDGGLSTDTQYF. The CDR3 DNA sequence: TGTGCCACCAGCGACGGGGGACTTAGCACAGATACGCAGTATTTT.